This TCR beta chain is from a study of CD8 T cells in Susac syndrome. Random hexamers were used to reverse transcribe an amount of roughly 0.45 to 1 ug RNA. Using its own MiXCR run on the immunoSEQ multiplex PCR reads, TCRdb lists one record per CDR3 protein. This table has some 250,000 distinct CDR3 sequences, about 95% appearing once. This clonotype originated in a human donor with Susac syndrome. The specimen was CD4+ T cells from PBMCs.

CDR3 nucleotide sequence: TGCAGTGCCTACCGGTCCGCCTACGAGCAGTACTTC. This gives the protein CSAYRSAYEQYF. The V gene is TRBV20-1, the J gene TRBJ2-7, with D unclear. V was shortened by 6 bases and J by 2 bases, with 11 bases between the two germline ends. CDR1 and CDR2 from the germline V gene are DFQATT and SNEGSKA (reference sequence). The CDR3 is 12 amino acids.